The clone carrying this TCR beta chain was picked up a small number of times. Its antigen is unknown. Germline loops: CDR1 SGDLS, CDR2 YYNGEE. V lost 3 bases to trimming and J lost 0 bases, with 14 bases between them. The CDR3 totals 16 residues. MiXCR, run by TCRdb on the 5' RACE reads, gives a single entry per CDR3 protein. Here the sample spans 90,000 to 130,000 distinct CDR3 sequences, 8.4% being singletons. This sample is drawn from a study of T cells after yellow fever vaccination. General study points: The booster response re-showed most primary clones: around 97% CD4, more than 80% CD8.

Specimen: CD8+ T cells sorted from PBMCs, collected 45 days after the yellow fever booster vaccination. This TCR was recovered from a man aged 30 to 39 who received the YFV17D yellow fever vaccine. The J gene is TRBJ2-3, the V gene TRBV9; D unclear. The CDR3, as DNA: TGTGCCAGCAGCGCACTCCGGGCCTATAGCACAGATACGCAGTATTTT. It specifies CASSALRAYSTDTQYF.